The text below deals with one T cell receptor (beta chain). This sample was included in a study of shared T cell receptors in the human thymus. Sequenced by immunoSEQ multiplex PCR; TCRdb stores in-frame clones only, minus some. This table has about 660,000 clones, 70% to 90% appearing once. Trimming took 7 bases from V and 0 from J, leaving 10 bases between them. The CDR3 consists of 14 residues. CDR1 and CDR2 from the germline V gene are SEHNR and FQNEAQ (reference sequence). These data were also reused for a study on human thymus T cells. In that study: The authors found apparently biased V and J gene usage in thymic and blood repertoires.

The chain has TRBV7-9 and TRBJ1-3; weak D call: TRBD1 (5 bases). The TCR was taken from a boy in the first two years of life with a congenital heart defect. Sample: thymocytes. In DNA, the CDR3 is TGTGCCAGCAACTTTGACAGCTCTGGAAACACCATATATTTT. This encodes CASNFDSSGNTIYF. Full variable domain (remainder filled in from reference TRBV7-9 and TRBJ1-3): DTGVSQNPRHKITKRGQNVTFRCDPISEHNRLYWYRQTLGQGPEFLTYFQNEAQLEKSRLLSDRFSAERPKGSFSTLEIQRTEQGDSAMYLCASNFDSSGNTIYFGEGSWLTVV.